This T cell receptor beta chain is drawn from a study of beta chain features in type 1 diabetes. Study-level findings and limits: All four CD4+ subsets of Type 1 diabetes patients contained TCRB CDR3s that were moderately but significantly shorter.

Germline V gene lookup returns CDR1 MNHEY and CDR2 SMNVEV (reference sequence). V was clipped by 5 bases and J by 4 bases, with 17 bases between them. CDR3 length: 15 amino acids. This clone occurred a few times. Its antigen is unknown. All of the isolated RNA was reverse transcribed, so expressed TCRB transcripts were sequenced. Clones were read by immunoSEQ multiplex PCR, and TCRdb kept only the in-frame ones, dropping some. The table lists under 400,000 clones, around 15% of them singletons, with approximately 7% in the top ten. The chain couples TRBV27 to TRBJ1-1; D possibly corresponds to TRBD1 (5 bases). The receptor comes from a man aged 25 to 40 in good health. The sample comprised central memory CD4+ T cells from blood. The CDR3 loop is CASSTTGTPPTEAFF. The DNA of the CDR3 is TGTGCCAGCAGTACCACCGGGACGCCCCCCACTGAAGCTTTCTTT.